This TCR beta chain came from a study of metastatic and nonmetastatic thyroid tumors. Study-level information: Thyroid patients, malignant and benign, had repertoires compared across blood and tumor or nodule tissue. The study, taken as a whole, reports: In both blood and tumor samples, TCR beta diversity was reported significantly higher for malignant than benign nodules.

Original data processing: Across clinicopathological groups, CDR3 differences served as the basis for building a distant-metastasis classifier for papillary thyroid cancer. With MiXCR, TCRdb called clones anew from the PCR reads. These V and J calls derive from TCRdb rather than the authors' analysis. This sample yields 6,600 or so clones, of which 25% to 40% are seen a single time; around two fifths belongs to the top ten. The CDR3 sequence is 18 residues long. Germline-derived CDR1 and CDR2 are SGHVS and FNYEAQ. On this clone: Its specificity is unknown. An end of the junction does not agree with germline; a read error may underlie this.

Patients were all untreated before their thyroid surgery. This chain uses TRBV7-6 with TRBJ2-6, with 8 nucleotides matching TRBD2. Input material: tumor tissue. The clonotype originates from a female donor with papillary thyroid cancer or a benign thyroid nodule (not recorded which). Some clones in this sample may be carry-over from other donors' samples. In DNA form, the CDR3 reads TGTGCCAGCAGCCCTGGGACTAGGGGAGGCTATGGGGCCAACGTCATGACTTTC. Translation: CASSPGTRGGYGANVMTF.